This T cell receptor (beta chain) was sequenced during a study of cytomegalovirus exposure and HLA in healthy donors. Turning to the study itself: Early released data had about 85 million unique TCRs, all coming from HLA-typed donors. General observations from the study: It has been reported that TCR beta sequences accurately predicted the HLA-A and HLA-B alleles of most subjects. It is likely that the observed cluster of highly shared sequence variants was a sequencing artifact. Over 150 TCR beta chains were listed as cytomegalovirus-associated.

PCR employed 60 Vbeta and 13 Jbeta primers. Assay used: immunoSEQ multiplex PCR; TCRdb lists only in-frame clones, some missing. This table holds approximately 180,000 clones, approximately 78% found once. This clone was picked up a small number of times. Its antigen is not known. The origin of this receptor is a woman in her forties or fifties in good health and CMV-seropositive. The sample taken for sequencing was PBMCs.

CDR3 sequence (DNA): TGTGCCAGCAGTTACGGGGGGGGGCCCACAGATACGCAGTATTTT. It is translated as CASSYGGGPTDTQYF. The chain recombines TRBV6-5 with TRBJ2-3; possibly TRBD2 for D (7 bases). V shed 2 bases and J shed 2 bases, with 11 bases lying between them. CDR1 is MNHEY and CDR2 is SVGAGI in the germline V gene. The CDR3 sequence is 15 residues long.